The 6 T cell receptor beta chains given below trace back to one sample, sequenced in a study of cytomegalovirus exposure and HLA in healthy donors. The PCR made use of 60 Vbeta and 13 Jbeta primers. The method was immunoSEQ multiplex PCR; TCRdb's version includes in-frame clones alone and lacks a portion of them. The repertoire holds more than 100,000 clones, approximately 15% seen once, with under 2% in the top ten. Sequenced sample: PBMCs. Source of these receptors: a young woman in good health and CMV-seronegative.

CDR3 amino acids: CATRLAGTSYEQYF. CDR3 nucleotide sequence: TGTGCCACTAGGTTAGCGGGGACGTCCTACGAGCAGTACTTC. V is TRBV2 and J is TRBJ2-7; 8 nucleotides agree with TRBD2. The V and J ends lost 10 bases and 1 base, in that order; junction bases with no gene match: 9. The CDR3 sequence is 14 residues long. Germline lookup yields CDR1 SNHLY and CDR2 FYNNEI.

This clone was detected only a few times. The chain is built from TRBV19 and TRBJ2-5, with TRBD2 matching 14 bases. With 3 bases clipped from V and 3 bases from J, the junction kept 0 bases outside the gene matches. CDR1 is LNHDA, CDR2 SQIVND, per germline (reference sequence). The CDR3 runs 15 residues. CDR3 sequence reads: CASSMGLAGEETQYF. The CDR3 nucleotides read TGTGCCAGTAGTATGGGACTAGCGGGGGAAGAGACCCAGTACTTC.

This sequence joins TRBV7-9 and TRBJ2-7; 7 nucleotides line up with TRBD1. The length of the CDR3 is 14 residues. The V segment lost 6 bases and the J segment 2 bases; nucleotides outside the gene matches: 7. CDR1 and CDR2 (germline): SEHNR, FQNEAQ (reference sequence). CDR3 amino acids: CASSYTGTAYEQYF. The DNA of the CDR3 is TGTGCCAGCAGTTACACCGGGACAGCCTACGAGCAGTACTTC.

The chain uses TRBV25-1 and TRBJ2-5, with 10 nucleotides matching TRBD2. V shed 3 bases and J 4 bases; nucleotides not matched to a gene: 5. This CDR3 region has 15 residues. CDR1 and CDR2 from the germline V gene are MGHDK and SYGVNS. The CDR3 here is CASSDPGTSVETQYF. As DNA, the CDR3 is TGTGCCAGCAGTGATCCCGGGACTAGCGTAGAGACCCAGTACTTC.

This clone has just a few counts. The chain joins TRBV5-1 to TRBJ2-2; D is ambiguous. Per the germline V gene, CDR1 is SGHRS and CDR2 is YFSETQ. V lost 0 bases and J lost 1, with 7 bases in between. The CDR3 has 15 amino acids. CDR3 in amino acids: CASSLVSGNTGELFF. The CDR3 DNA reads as TGCGCCAGCAGCTTGGTTTCAGGGAACACCGGGGAGCTGTTTTTT.

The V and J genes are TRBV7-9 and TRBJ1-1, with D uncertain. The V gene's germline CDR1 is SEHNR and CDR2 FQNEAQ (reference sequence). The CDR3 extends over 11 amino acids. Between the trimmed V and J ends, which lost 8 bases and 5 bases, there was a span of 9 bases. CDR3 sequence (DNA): TGTGCCAGCTCGCGGGAGACTGAAGCTTTCTTT. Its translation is CASSRETEAFF.